One TCR beta chain is described in this entry. The antigen it binds to is not known. Per-base qualities were not stored, and no clone one base away is much larger. The immunoSEQ Assay, a bias-controlled multiplex PCR, was used to amplify TCRbeta CDR3 regions from genomic DNA. The study's processing was this. Nucleated cell counts per sample were estimated from amplification of reference gene primers within the assay. To quantify the absolute abundance of each unique TCRbeta CDR3 rearrangement, sequence reads were collapsed and filtered. For each sample, productive Simpson clonality was calculated as the square root of Simpson's diversity index over productive rearrangements. Here the immuneACCESS table is served through TCRdb, limited to in-frame sequences with V and J called. Missing clones are a known gap in these copies; in checked studies unresolved V genes cover under half, and the rest lacks a known reason. V, J and clone size are those of that table, while D and trimming were read from the DNA. For this sample there are 200,000 to 250,000 clones; 82% appear just once. Jointly, the top ten make up 3.6% of the sample.

The data belong to a study of blood T cell repertoires in COVID-19 (TCRdb year 2020). For context, the study as a whole: The collaborator samples originated in the United States, Italy and Spain and spanned the acute and convalescent phases of COVID-19. The samples were drawn from the first 160 participants of the ongoing ImmuneRACE study and from over 950 subjects provided by 6 global collaborators. A de-identified subject ID, COVID-19 status, age in years and sex were almost always included in the sample metadata. HLA class I and class II types, where available, came from metadata supplied by the sample provider rather than from assay-based typing. The material from the prospective study consisted of cDNA or gDNA derived from T cells, B-cell-depleted T cells, or PBMCs. The dataset comprised deeply sampled blood TCRbeta repertoires from subjects exposed to, actively infected with, or recovered from COVID-19. The repertoires were released in a freely available public database intended as a resource for research on the immune response to SARS-CoV-2.

The collaborating institutions used their own protocols to collect whole blood in K2EDTA tubes. For TCRbeta analysis, collaborators shipped samples as frozen whole blood, isolated PBMCs, or DNA extracted from either of those sample types. According to the germline V gene, CDR1 reads MDHEN and CDR2 reads SYDVKM. There are 13 amino acids in the CDR3, from cysteine to phenylalanine inclusive. Only CDR3 DNA is held: 39 bases, read in frame from base 1. The V end gives up 4 bases and the J end 7 bases, leaving 3 bases in the junction not matched to a gene. What the authors observed across the whole study: The quantity of clinical and demographic metadata differed by source and by participant and was supplied without curation.

The material sequenced was peripheral blood. The rearranged segments are TRBV28 and TRBJ1-2; the central 10 bases match TRBD1. This TCR derives from an elderly woman with acute or convalescent COVID-19. The CDR3 region reads CASSSGQGFGYTF. The base sequence is TGTGCCAGCAGTTCGGGACAGGGGTTTGGCTACACCTTC.